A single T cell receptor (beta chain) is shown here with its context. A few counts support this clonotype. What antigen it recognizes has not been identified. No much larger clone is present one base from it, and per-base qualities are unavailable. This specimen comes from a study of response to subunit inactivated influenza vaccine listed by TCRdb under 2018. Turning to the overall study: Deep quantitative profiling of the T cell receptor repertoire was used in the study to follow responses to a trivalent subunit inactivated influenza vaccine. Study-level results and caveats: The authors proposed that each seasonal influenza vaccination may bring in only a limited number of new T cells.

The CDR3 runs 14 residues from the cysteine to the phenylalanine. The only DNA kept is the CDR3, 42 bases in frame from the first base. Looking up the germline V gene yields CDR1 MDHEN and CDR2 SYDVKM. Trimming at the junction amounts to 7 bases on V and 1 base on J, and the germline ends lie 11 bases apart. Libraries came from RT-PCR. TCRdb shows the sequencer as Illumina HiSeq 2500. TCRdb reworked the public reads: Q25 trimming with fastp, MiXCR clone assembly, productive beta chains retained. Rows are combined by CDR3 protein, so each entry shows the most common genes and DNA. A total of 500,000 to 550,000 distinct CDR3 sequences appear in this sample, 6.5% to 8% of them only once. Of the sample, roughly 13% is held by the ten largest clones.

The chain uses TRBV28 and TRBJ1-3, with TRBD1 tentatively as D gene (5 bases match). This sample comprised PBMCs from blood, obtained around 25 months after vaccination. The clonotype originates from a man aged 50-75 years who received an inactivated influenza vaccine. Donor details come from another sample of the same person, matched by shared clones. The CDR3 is CASNWGRSGNTIYF. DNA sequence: TGTGCCAGCAACTGGGGGAGGTCTGGAAACACCATATATTTT.